Listed below are T cell receptor beta chains from one sample, sequenced in a study of cytomegalovirus exposure and HLA in healthy donors. Profiling relied on immunoSEQ multiplex PCR, and the TCRdb table lists in-frame clones only, not all of them. Found here are more than 110,000 clones, around 70% of them singletons; the top ten hold 1.5% to 2%. The source material was PBMCs. The receptors stem from a woman aged 25 to 45 in good health and CMV-seronegative. Each CDR3 is given with its conserved first and last residue. A D gene is named only where the DNA matches it firmly. Only part of the rows carry a size: once, few, many, or a class if the clone is expanded.

abundance,j_gene,v_gene,d_gene,CDR3nt,CDR3aa
-,TRBJ1-5,TRBV28,-,TGTGCCAGCAGTTTATCGCCAGGCTGGCAGCCCCAGCATTTT,CASSLSPGWQPQHF
-,TRBJ1-6,TRBV5-1,-,TGCGCCAGCAGCTTGGGGCGGCTTGATTTCTCCTATAATTCACCCCTCCACTTT,CASSLGRLDFSYNSPLHF
-,TRBJ2-6,TRBV5-4,TRBD1,TGTGCCAGCAGCTTCGAGGGGGCGCTTTTTGGGGCCAACGTCCTGACTTTC,CASSFEGALFGANVLTF
-,TRBJ2-7,TRBV6-1,-,TGTGCCAGCAGTGGGGCCGCCTACGAGCAGTACTTC,CASSGAAYEQYF
once,TRBJ2-7,TRBV30,TRBD2,TGTGCCTGGAGTTTGGCGGGACTAGCGGGATACGGGCAGTACTTC,CAWSLAGLAGYGQYF
-,TRBJ1-5,TRBV5-1,TRBD1,TGCGCCAGCAGCCCGACAGGGGGCAATCAGCCCCAGCATTTT,CASSPTGGNQPQHF
-,TRBJ2-1,TRBV5-4,TRBD2,TGTGCCAGCAGCTTGCTTTCGGGACTAGCGAATGATGAGCAGTTCTTC,CASSLLSGLANDEQFF
-,TRBJ1-4,TRBV2,-,TGTGCCAGCAGTGAATCGGACAGATACAATGAAAAACTGTTTTTT,CASSESDRYNEKLFF
-,TRBJ2-1,TRBV19,TRBD2,TGTGCCAGTAATAGAGGCGGGCGGGAGAGGGTTGAGCAGTTCTTC,CASNRGGRERVEQFF
-,TRBJ2-2,TRBV5-4,-,TGTGCCAGCAGCCAGGACTGCTGTAACACCGGGGAGCTGTTTTTT,CASSQDCCNTGELFF
-,TRBJ2-5,TRBV11-2,-,TGTGCCAGCAGCTTAGACAGAGAGACCCAGTACTTC,CASSLDRETQYF
-,TRBJ2-1,TRBV19,TRBD1,TGTGCCAGTAGTCACAGGACAGGGGGCTGGGATGAGCAGTTCTTC,CASSHRTGGWDEQFF
-,TRBJ2-2,TRBV7-6,TRBD1,TGTGCCAGCAGCCTGCGGACAGGGCGGAACACCGGGGAGCTGTTTTTT,CASSLRTGRNTGELFF
-,TRBJ2-7,TRBV15,-,TGTGCCACCTCGATCGGGCGGGCCTACGAGCAGTACTTC,CATSIGRAYEQYF
once,TRBJ2-2,TRBV9,-,TGTGCCAGCAGCGAGTGGAGGGGGGAGCTGTTTTTT,CASSEWRGELFF
-,TRBJ1-3,TRBV7-3,TRBD1,TGTGCCAGCAGCTTAGAGAGACAGGGGGCTCGTGGAAACACCATATATTTT,CASSLERQGARGNTIYF
-,TRBJ1-1,TRBV6-5,TRBD1,TGTGCCAGCACGGGACAGGGGGCGGCGTTCACTGAAGCTTTCTTT,CASTGQGAAFTEAFF
few,TRBJ1-1,TRBV18,-,TGTGCCAGCTCACCCTATATGAACACTGAAGCTTTCTTT,CASSPYMNTEAFF
-,TRBJ2-2,TRBV6-6,TRBD1,TGTGCCAGCAGTGACGGGACAGGGATAGCCGGGGAGCTGTTTTTT,CASSDGTGIAGELFF
-,TRBJ1-4,TRBV9,TRBD1,TGTGCCAGCAGCTTCCAGGGGGCAACTAATGAAAAACTGTTTTTT,CASSFQGATNEKLFF
once,TRBJ1-6,TRBV7-9,-,TGTGCCAGCAGCTCGACCGCTGTTGGAGCACCCCTCCACTTT,CASSSTAVGAPLHF
-,TRBJ2-2,TRBV6-1,-,TGTGCCAGCAGTACACCTAGACACACCGGGGAGCTGTTTTTT,CASSTPRHTGELFF
-,TRBJ2-1,TRBV5-4,TRBD2,TGTGCCAGCAGTTCCCCTACTAGCGGGGAAATCTATGAGCAGTTCTTC,CASSSPTSGEIYEQFF
-,TRBJ1-2,TRBV6-1,-,TGTGCCAGCAGTATCTCATGGACAGAAAACTATGGCTACACCTTC,CASSISWTENYGYTF
-,TRBJ2-1,TRBV10-3,-,TGTGCCATCAGTGAAATCAGCTACAATGAGCAGTTCTTC,CAISEISYNEQFF
-,TRBJ1-2,TRBV27,-,TGTGCCAGCAACTCCGGGGTAAGCGCCGCCTACGGGTATGGCTACACCTTC,CASNSGVSAAYGYGYTF
-,TRBJ2-3,TRBV29-1,TRBD2,TGCAGCGTTGATGGCGGGGGGGCCAGAGGAGATACGCAGTATTTT,CSVDGGGARGDTQYF
few,TRBJ1-1,TRBV30,TRBD1,TGTGCCTGGAGTGTTGGCAGGGGGGACACTGAAGCTTTCTTT,CAWSVGRGDTEAFF
few,TRBJ2-7,TRBV6-5,-,TGTGCCAGCAGATCAGGACAGAACTACGAGCAGTACTTC,CASRSGQNYEQYF
-,TRBJ1-2,TRBV7-9,-,TGTGCCAGCAGCTTAGCGTCCCCGCAACAGGAGACCTATGGCTACACCTTC,CASSLASPQQETYGYTF
-,TRBJ1-6,TRBV2,-,TGTGCCAGACGGGGGGTCTCAAACAATTCACCCCTCCACTTT,CARRGVSNNSPLHF
-,TRBJ1-2,TRBV6-5,-,TGTGCCAGCAGGCCGGCGGGGAGCTATGGCTACACCTTC,CASRPAGSYGYTF
-,TRBJ2-3,TRBV6-1,-,TGTGCCAGCAGGGGAGGAGGAGCTAGCACAGATACGCAGTATTTT,CASRGGGASTDTQYF
-,TRBJ2-7,TRBV19,TRBD1,TGTGCCAGTAGTGTGGGACAGGTCTACGAGCAGTACTTC,CASSVGQVYEQYF
-,TRBJ2-3,TRBV7-7,TRBD2,TGTGCTAGCAGCTTGGTCGGGGGGACGCAGTATTTT,CASSLVGGTQYF
-,TRBJ1-1,TRBV10-3,TRBD1,TGTGCCATCACATCAACAGGGGATTGGGTGAACACTGAAGCTTTCTTT,CAITSTGDWVNTEAFF
-,TRBJ2-1,TRBV4-1,-,TGCGCCAGCAGCCAAGAGACAACCGAGTCATACAATGAGCAGTTCTTC,CASSQETTESYNEQFF
-,TRBJ2-1,TRBV6-1,TRBD2,TGTGCCAGCAGTGAAGAATTTGGACTAGCGAGTTACAATGAGCAGTTCTTC,CASSEEFGLASYNEQFF
-,TRBJ2-6,TRBV5-1,TRBD1,TGCGCCAGCAGCGCCACTTCCGGGACAGTGAGCTCTGGGGCCAACGTCCTGACTTTC,CASSATSGTVSSGANVLTF
-,TRBJ2-5,TRBV28,TRBD2,TGTGCCAGCAGTTTACCTAGCGGGAGTGAGACCCAGTACTTC,CASSLPSGSETQYF
once,TRBJ1-1,TRBV25-1,TRBD1,TGTGCCGGCAGGACAGGGGGCGCCTCTCACACTGAAGCTTTCTTT,CAGRTGGASHTEAFF
-,TRBJ2-1,TRBV28,-,TGTGCCAGCAGTCAACCCGGTCCCTCCATTTTTCAGTTCTTC,CASSQPGPSIFQFF
-,TRBJ1-5,TRBV7-7,TRBD1,TGTGCTAGCAGCTTAGGGGGACAGGGACACCATCAGCCCCAGCATTTT,CASSLGGQGHHQPQHF
-,TRBJ2-7,TRBV4-2,-,TGTGCCAGCAGCCAAGATCCTCACTCCGGCTCCTACGAGCAGTACTTC,CASSQDPHSGSYEQYF
-,TRBJ2-7,TRBV7-2,TRBD2,TGTGCCAGCAGCTTAGCCGGCGGGAGCTCCTACGAGCAGTACTTC,CASSLAGGSSYEQYF
-,TRBJ2-3,TRBV5-5,-,TGTGCCAGCAGCTTGGTCCCTAGCACAGATACGCAGTATTTT,CASSLVPSTDTQYF
few,TRBJ2-2,TRBV28,TRBD1,TGTGCCAGCAGTTTGGGGACAGGGCACACCGGGGAGCTGTTTTTT,CASSLGTGHTGELFF
-,TRBJ2-5,TRBV4-1,TRBD2,TGCGCCAGCAGTCGGAGCGGGAGGCCCGAAGAGACCCAGTACTTC,CASSRSGRPEETQYF
-,TRBJ2-2,TRBV7-2,-,TGTGCCAGCAGCTTATTCGGAGGAGGGGAAGTGGCCGGGGAGCTGTTTTTT,CASSLFGGGEVAGELFF